These 24 T cell receptor beta chains were all obtained from the same sample, sequenced in a study of blood T cell repertoires in COVID-19. Clones were read by immunoSEQ multiplex PCR, and TCRdb kept only the in-frame ones, dropping some. The sample has some 120,000 clones, approximately 90% seen once. The sample comprised peripheral blood. These receptors all stem from a man aged 45 to 65 with acute or convalescent COVID-19.

J is TRBJ2-1 and V is TRBV28, with 8 bases aligning to TRBD2. V gave up 4 bases and J gave up 4 bases; unmatched junction bases: 6. This CDR3 has 15 residues. From germline, CDR1 is MDHEN and CDR2 SYDVKM. The CDR3 is CASSSGLGRYNEQFF. The CDR3 DNA is TGTGCCAGCAGTTCGGGACTAGGGAGGTACAATGAGCAGTTCTTC.

This clone has more than one count but fewer than ten. The chain combines TRBV4-2 with TRBJ2-2, with D possibly being TRBD1 (7 bases). V lost 1 base, J lost 11 bases, and 14 bases lay in between. CDR3 length: 14 amino acids. Germline CDR1 and CDR2: LGHNA and YNFKEQ. The CDR3 coding sequence is TGTGCCAGCAGCCAAGTTCAGGGGGGCGGCGAGCTGTTTTTT. Translated, it gives CASSQVQGGGELFF.

This chain connects TRBV5-1 to TRBJ2-5, with 7 positions matching TRBD2. Germline-derived CDR1 and CDR2 are SGHRS and YFSETQ. J was trimmed by 3 bases and V by 1 base; bases with no gene match: 6. The CDR3 runs to 15 residues. CDR3 loop: CASSLSLGGKETQYF. CDR3 sequence (DNA): TGCGCCAGCAGCTTGTCATTGGGAGGGAAAGAGACCCAGTACTTC.

The rearrangement uses TRBV12-5 and TRBJ2-7; 8 nucleotides line up with TRBD1. This CDR3 is 17 amino acids long. Germline CDR1 is LGHNT and CDR2 is FRNRAP. V lost 6 bases to trimming and J lost 5 bases; unmatched junction nucleotides: 18. CDR3 sequence (DNA): TGTGCTAGTGGCCGCGACAGGGGCGGCGCCATGCGCCACGAGCAGTACTTC. This encodes CASGRDRGGAMRHEQYF.

This clone occurred once. The chain carries TRBV27 and TRBJ1-5; 8 bases align to TRBD1. Germline assignment: CDR1 MNHEY and CDR2 SMNVEV (reference sequence). The CDR3 is 17 amino acids. V shed 2 bases, J shed 8 bases, and the junction held 14 bases outside the gene matches. The CDR3 is CASSLRWSRTGREPQHF. The CDR3 region has the DNA TGTGCCAGCAGTTTAAGATGGTCGAGGACAGGGAGAGAGCCCCAGCATTTT.

The chain links TRBV27 to TRBJ1-2; 9 positions match TRBD1. V gave up 2 bases and J gave up 2 bases; unmatched junction bases: 9. Germline loops: CDR1 MNHEY, CDR2 SMNVEV (reference sequence). The CDR3 is made up of 17 amino acids. The CDR3 sequence: CASSLRTGQGLNYGYTF. Here the CDR3 DNA reads TGTGCCAGCAGTTTAAGGACGGGACAGGGTTTGAACTATGGCTACACCTTC.

This chain joins TRBV28 and TRBJ2-2, with D tentatively TRBD1 (5 bases). V was clipped by 2 bases and J by 0 bases, with 7 bases between them. CDR1 and CDR2 (germline): MDHEN, SYDVKM. CDR3 length equals 15 residues. CDR3 sequence reads: CASSLGAANTGELFF. In DNA form, the CDR3 reads TGTGCCAGCAGTTTAGGGGCAGCGAACACCGGGGAGCTGTTTTTT.

V usage is TRBV5-1 and J usage is TRBJ2-7; 8 bases map to TRBD1. This CDR3 region has 14 residues. J gave up 7 bases and V 0 bases, and 6 bases lay outside the gene matches. Germline V gene sequence: CDR1 SGHRS, CDR2 YFSETQ. Here the CDR3 reads CASSLVQGAREQYF. CDR3 sequence (DNA): TGCGCCAGCAGCTTGGTTCAGGGGGCGCGGGAGCAGTACTTC.

The chain couples TRBV29-1 to TRBJ1-2; D remains unclear. CDR3 length: 14 residues. CDR1 is SQVTM, CDR2 ANQGSEA, per germline. The V end was cut by 1 base, the J end by 4 bases, with 13 bases between. CDR3 residues: CSVEAGQVRYGYTF. The CDR3 coding sequence is TGCAGCGTTGAAGCTGGTCAGGTCCGCTATGGCTACACCTTC.

The chain has TRBV19 and TRBJ2-6, with 9 bases identical to TRBD1. Germline CDR1 and CDR2: LNHDA and SQIVND (reference sequence). The V segment lost 4 bases and the J segment 0 bases; nucleotides outside the gene matches: 4. CDR3 length: 17 amino acids. CDR3 coding DNA: TGTGCCAGTAGTAAGGGACAGGGAGTCTCTGGGGCCAACGTCCTGACTTTC. This translates into CASSKGQGVSGANVLTF.

This chain uses TRBV30 with TRBJ1-4, with 9 positions matching TRBD1. The length of the CDR3 is 14 residues. Trimming cost V 2 bases and J 3 bases; bases outside gene matches: 1. The V gene's germline CDR1 is GTSNPN and CDR2 SVGIG (reference sequence). The DNA for the CDR3 is TGTGCCTGGAGTCGGACAGGGGCTAATGAAAAACTGTTTTTT. It yields the protein CAWSRTGANEKLFF.

The gene calls are TRBV19 and TRBJ2-7, with D perhaps TRBD2 (5 bases). The CDR3 loop spans 14 amino acids. CDR1 and CDR2 from the germline V gene are LNHDA and SQIVND (reference sequence). V was clipped by 5 bases and J by 2 bases, with 13 bases between them. For the CDR3, the DNA is TGTGCCAGTAGTCCTGGACGGGGAGCCTACGAGCAGTACTTC. As protein: CASSPGRGAYEQYF.

Note on this clone: A junction boundary mismatches the germline segment, possibly from a read error. The V and J genes are TRBV5-6 and TRBJ2-5; D is ambiguous. The CDR3 loop spans 10 amino acids. CDR1 and CDR2 (germline): SGHDT, YYEEEE. The CDR3, as DNA: TGTGCCAGCAGCCCTGGGCCATGGGACTTC. It codes for CASSPGPWDF. Full variable domain (outside the CDR3, taken from reference TRBV5-6 and TRBJ2-5): DAGVTQSPTHLIKTRGQQVTLRCSPKSGHDTVSWYQQALGQGPQFIFQYYEEEERQRGNFPDRFSGHQFPNYSSELNVNALLLGDSALYLCASSPGPWDFGPGTRLLVL.

The rearrangement links TRBV2 to TRBJ2-1; no clear D. Germline V gives CDR1 SNHLY, CDR2 FYNNEI. This CDR3 is 14 amino acids long. V shed 4 bases and J shed 3 bases, with 10 bases lying between them. CDR3: CASSAGGHYNEQFF. CDR3 in DNA: TGTGCCAGCAGTGCTGGCGGTCACTACAATGAGCAGTTCTTC.

This chain connects TRBV25-1 to TRBJ1-2; D call uncertain. V was clipped by 10 bases and J by 4 bases, with 7 bases between them. The CDR3 is 10 residues long. The germline V gene has CDR1 MGHDK and CDR2 SYGVNS. The CDR3 nucleotides are TGTGCCACTTTGAGCTATGGCTACACCTTC. Translating it yields CATLSYGYTF.

This clone showed up just a few times. The chain recombines TRBV7-7 with TRBJ2-1; 7 bases align to TRBD2. Trimming removed 1 base from V and 2 bases from J; junction bases left unmatched: 2. The CDR3 has 15 residues. The germline gives CDR1 SSHAT, CDR2 FNYEAQ (reference sequence). CDR3 residues: CASSLEGGPYNEQFF. In DNA form, the CDR3 reads TGTGCCAGCAGCTTAGAGGGAGGGCCCTACAATGAGCAGTTCTTC.

The CDR3 spells CASSPGQSIQYF. The CDR3 region has the DNA TGTGCCAGCAGCCCCGGACAGAGCATTCAGTACTTC. The chain joins TRBV7-9 to TRBJ2-4; D may be TRBD1 (6 bases). The CDR3 has 12 residues. V was cut by 5 bases and J by 9 bases, with 11 bases left in between. The germline CDR1 and CDR2 sequences are SEHNR and FQNEAQ (reference sequence). The whole variable domain, filled in from reference TRBV7-9 and TRBJ2-4, reads DTGVSQNPRHKITKRGQNVTFRCDPISEHNRLYWYRQTLGQGPEFLTYFQNEAQLEKSRLLSDRFSAERPKGSFSTLEIQRTEQGDSAMYLCASSPGQSIQYFGAGTRLSVL.

The chain recombines TRBV18 with TRBJ2-1; 10 positions agree with TRBD1. The ends lost 4 bases at V and 9 bases at J; junction bases unmatched: 15. Germline V gene sequence: CDR1 KGHSH, CDR2 LQKENI. The CDR3 is 17 amino acids. CDR3 sequence reads: CASSRLSGTGALSEQFF. CDR3 nucleotides: TGTGCCAGCTCACGACTATCCGGGACAGGGGCTTTAAGTGAGCAGTTCTTC.

This chain uses TRBV18 with TRBJ1-1; D is unresolved. The ends were cut back, 0 bases at V and 3 bases at J, with 11 bases in the middle. The V gene's germline CDR1 is KGHSH and CDR2 LQKENI. The CDR3 runs 15 residues. CDR3 nucleotide sequence: TGTGCCAGCTCACCACCGTCGAGGTCGGACACTGAAGCTTTCTTT. Translated, it gives CASSPPSRSDTEAFF.

This sequence joins TRBV7-2 and TRBJ2-1; D is perhaps TRBD1 (7 bases). CDR1 and CDR2 from the germline V gene are SGHTA and FQGNSA. CDR3 size: 14 residues. V was pared by 3 bases and J by 8 bases, with 14 bases between. CDR3 sequence reads: CASSLTGTRDEQFF. In nucleotides, the CDR3 is TGTGCCAGCAGCTTGACAGGGACTCGGGATGAGCAGTTCTTC.

The chain joins TRBV5-1 to TRBJ2-7, with D tentatively TRBD1 (8 bases). V lost 2 bases, J lost 2 bases, and 14 bases lay in between. Germline V lookup: CDR1 SGHRS, CDR2 YFSETQ. The CDR3 is 15 amino acids. This CDR3 is CASSFSQGGPYEQYF. CDR3 sequence (DNA): TGCGCCAGCAGCTTTTCACAGGGGGGGCCCTACGAGCAGTACTTC.

This chain uses TRBV7-6 with TRBJ2-2; D is uncertain. This CDR3 has 13 amino acids. Germline V gives CDR1 SGHVS, CDR2 FNYEAQ. Between the trimmed V and J ends, which lost 3 bases and 5 bases, there was a span of 7 bases. This CDR3 reads CASSFGNTGELFF. For the CDR3, the DNA is TGTGCCAGCAGCTTCGGTAATACCGGGGAGCTGTTTTTT.

The V and J genes are TRBV19 and TRBJ1-2, with TRBD1 matching 12 bases. There are 15 residues in the CDR3. After removal of 6 bases from V and 2 bases from J, the junction contained 4 bases not matched to a gene. CDR1 is LNHDA, CDR2 SQIVND, per germline (reference sequence). The CDR3 loop is CASSLGQGANYGYTF. CDR3 in DNA: TGTGCCAGTAGCTTGGGACAGGGGGCGAACTATGGCTACACCTTC.

This clone occurred once. This chain joins TRBV7-2 and TRBJ2-6, with 7 nucleotides matching TRBD1. The V and J ends lost 0 bases and 0 bases, in that order; junction bases with no gene match: 5. CDR1 SGHTA and CDR2 FQGNSA come from the germline V gene. The CDR3 runs to 18 residues. This CDR3 reads CASSLASGQHSGANVLTF. CDR3 in DNA: TGTGCCAGCAGCTTAGCGTCGGGACAGCACTCTGGGGCCAACGTCCTGACTTTC.